Reported below is one T cell receptor (beta chain). The antigen is unknown. It was 5'RACE with constant-segment primers that produced the TCR alpha and TCR beta cDNA libraries, which carried sample barcodes and UMIs. One entry per CDR3 protein, called by TCRdb with MiXCR from the 5' RACE reads. The sample shows about 440,000 distinct CDR3 sequences, roughly 20% of them seen only once. CDR3 length: 13 amino acids. Germline loops: CDR1 SNHLY, CDR2 FYNNEI. Germline trimming cut 7 bases from V and 9 bases from J; bases unmatched to any gene: 7. The source of the sample is a study of T-cell memory formation after mild COVID-19. Overall study: Among the donors, TCR clusters were largely specific to each donor. Study-level results: CD4+ contracting clones lay mainly in CM and EM, CD8+ ones in EMRA. Unconfirmed was the SARS-CoV-2 specificity of second-wave clones that peaked on day 37.

The chain couples TRBV2 to TRBJ2-1, with 9 bases lining up with TRBD2. Material: PBMCs or a T cell subset sorted from them (not recorded which). This TCR was sampled from an adult woman who had mild COVID-19 (a few samples of this study predate the infection). Cell type and time point are not known. The CDR3 here is CASTLAGMAEQFF. In nucleotides, the CDR3 is TGTGCCAGCACCCTAGCGGGAATGGCTGAGCAGTTCTTC. Drawing the rest from reference TRBV2 and TRBJ2-1, the complete variable domain is EPEVTQTPSHQVTQMGQEVILRCVPISNHLYFYWYRQILGQKVEFLVSFYNNEISEKSEIFDDQFSVERPDGSNFTLKIRSTKLEDSAMYFCASTLAGMAEQFFGPGTRLTVL.